This TCR beta chain was identified in a study of CD8 T cells in Susac syndrome. Reverse transcription of about 0.45 to 1 ug RNA was performed with random hexamers. immunoSEQ multiplex PCR amplified TCR beta CDR3 across 54 Vbeta, 13 Jbeta. TCRdb re-called the immunoSEQ multiplex PCR reads through MiXCR, storing one row per CDR3 protein. The table lists about 210,000 distinct CDR3 sequences, 95% of them singletons, with about 0.091% in the top ten. Germline assignment: CDR1 SEHNR and CDR2 FQNEAQ (reference sequence). The V end lost 5 bases, the J end lost 3 bases, and 17 bases lay between the germline ends. The CDR3 consists of 15 residues. Through negative isolation, CD4+ and CD8+ T cells were obtained, while TEMRA cells were enriched using FACS.

The clonotype originates from a human donor with multiple sclerosis. The sequencing input was CD4+ T cells from PBMCs. The chain carries TRBV7-9 and TRBJ2-7, with D perhaps TRBD1 (6 bases). CDR3 nucleotide sequence: TGTGCCAGCAGCGCAAGGCTCGGCAGGGGCTACGAGCAGTACTTC. Its translation: CASSARLGRGYEQYF.